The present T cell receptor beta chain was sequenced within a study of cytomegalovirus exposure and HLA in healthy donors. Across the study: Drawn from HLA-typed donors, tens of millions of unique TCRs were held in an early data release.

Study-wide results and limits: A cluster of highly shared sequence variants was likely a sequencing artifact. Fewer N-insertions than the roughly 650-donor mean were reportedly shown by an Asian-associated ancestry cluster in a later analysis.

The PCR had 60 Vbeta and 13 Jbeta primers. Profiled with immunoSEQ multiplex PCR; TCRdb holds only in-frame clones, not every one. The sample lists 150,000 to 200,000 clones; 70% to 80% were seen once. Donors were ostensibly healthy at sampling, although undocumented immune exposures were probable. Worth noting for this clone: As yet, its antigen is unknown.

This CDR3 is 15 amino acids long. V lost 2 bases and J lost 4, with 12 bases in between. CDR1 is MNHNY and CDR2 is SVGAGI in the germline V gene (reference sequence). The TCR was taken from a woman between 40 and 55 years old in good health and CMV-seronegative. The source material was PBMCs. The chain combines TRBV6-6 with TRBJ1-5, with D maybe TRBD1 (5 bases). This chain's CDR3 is CASSYADSRNQPQHF. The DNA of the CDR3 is TGTGCCAGCAGTTACGCCGACAGTAGGAATCAGCCCCAGCATTTT.